A selection of T cell receptor beta chains follows, all from one sample in a study of OX40 agonist ivuxolimab in advanced cancers. TCRdb's table, derived via immunoSEQ multiplex PCR, lists solely in-frame clones and lacks some. This sample has almost 45,000 clones, with around 90% found just once. The input for sequencing was CD4+ or CD8+ T cells sorted from blood, taken in a trial of the OX40 agonist ivuxolimab. The receptor source for this set is an adult with an advanced solid tumor such as melanoma, head and neck, liver or kidney cancer. The CDR3 runs from the conserved cysteine through the conserved F or W. Fields, in order: V gene, J gene, clone size, D gene, CDR3 protein, CDR3 DNA. The D gene is left open where the match is weak. Clone size is given for some rows only: seen once, a few or many times, or a class if the clone is expanded.

>TRBV6-4|TRBJ2-3|once|TRBD1
CASSPGTGGFGDTQYF
TGTGCCAGCAGCCCCGGGACAGGGGGCTTTGGAGATACGCAGTATTTT
>TRBV5-1|TRBJ2-7|-|-
CASSLDGYEQYF
TGCGCCAGCAGCTTGGATGGCTACGAGCAGTACTTC
>TRBV18|TRBJ1-5|-|-
CASSPLGPEPQHF
TGTGCCAGCTCACCACTGGGGCCAGAACCCCAGCATTTT
>TRBV7-6|TRBJ2-1|once|-
CASSLDRRNEQFF
TGTGCCAGCAGCTTGGACAGACGGAATGAGCAGTTCTTC
>TRBV15|TRBJ1-5|-|-
CATSGRISNQPQHF
TGTGCCACCAGCGGAAGAATAAGCAATCAGCCCCAGCATTTT
>TRBV7-9|TRBJ1-2|-|-
CARSLEGDYGYTF
TGTGCCAGAAGCTTGGAAGGGGACTATGGCTACACCTTC
>TRBV9|TRBJ2-1|-|TRBD1
CASSPNPGTGDGEQFF
TGTGCCAGCAGCCCCAACCCCGGGACAGGGGATGGTGAGCAGTTCTTC
>TRBV28|TRBJ1-1|-|-
CASSLFRNTEAFF
TGTGCCAGCAGCTTGTTTAGGAACACTGAAGCTTTCTTT
>TRBV4-3|TRBJ1-1|-|-
CASSQGETFF
TGCGCCAGCAGCCAAGGCGAAACTTTCTTT
>TRBV27|TRBJ1-5|once|-
CASSLRGWQPQHF
TGTGCCAGCAGTTTAAGGGGGTGGCAGCCCCAGCATTTT
>TRBV5-6|TRBJ2-7|once|-
CASSSRWGSMDEQYF
TGTGCCAGCAGCTCCCGTTGGGGCAGCATGGACGAGCAGTACTTC
>TRBV9|TRBJ2-3|-|TRBD2
CASSRYRGDNTDTQYF
TGTGCCAGCAGCAGATACCGGGGGGATAACACAGATACGCAGTATTTT
>TRBV11-2|TRBJ2-7|once|TRBD1
CASSLAGTVSYEQYF
TGTGCCAGCAGCTTAGCAGGGACAGTCTCCTACGAGCAGTACTTC
>TRBV4-1|TRBJ2-5|-|-
CASSQGLLQETQYF
TGCGCCAGCAGCCAGGGCCTTTTGCAAGAGACCCAGTACTTC
>TRBV7-9|TRBJ2-2|-|-
CASRKPQGSLTGELFF
TGTGCCAGCAGAAAACCTCAAGGGTCCCTCACCGGGGAGCTGTTTTTT
>TRBV6-5|TRBJ1-6|-|-
CASSWVNSPLHF
TGTGCCAGCAGCTGGGTAAATTCACCCCTCCACTTT
>TRBV9|TRBJ1-2|-|-
CASSVHSTRGGSDGYTF
TGTGCCAGCAGCGTTCATTCCACTCGTGGGGGCTCGGATGGCTACACCTTC
>TRBV7-9|TRBJ1-4|-|-
CASSLGWALNEKLFF
TGTGCCAGCAGCTTAGGGTGGGCCCTTAATGAAAAACTGTTTTTT
>TRBV6-5|TRBJ2-2|-|TRBD1
CASSYSGQGATGELFF
TGTGCCAGCAGTTACTCGGGACAGGGGGCGACCGGGGAGCTGTTTTTT
>TRBV4-1|TRBJ2-2|-|TRBD1
CASSQAPGQGDTGELFF
TGCGCCAGCAGCCAAGCCCCGGGACAGGGGGACACCGGGGAGCTGTTTTTT
>TRBV11-2|TRBJ1-2|-|TRBD1
CASSLSPGQGFDGYTF
TGTGCCAGCAGCTTAAGCCCGGGACAGGGATTTGATGGCTACACCTTC
>TRBV6-1|TRBJ2-1|-|-
CASSEALGGEQVYNEQFF
TGTGCCAGCAGTGAAGCGCTTGGCGGGGAACAAGTCTACAATGAGCAGTTCTTC
>TRBV7-6|TRBJ2-7|-|-
CASSLGPLPGIYEQYF
TGTGCCAGCAGCTTAGGACCCCTCCCAGGTATCTACGAGCAGTACTTC
>TRBV6-5|TRBJ1-1|once|-
CASEWQGGSNTEAFF
TGTGCCAGCGAGTGGCAGGGAGGGTCGAACACTGAAGCTTTCTTT
>TRBV2|TRBJ1-1|few|-
CATSNGGDYLNTEAFF
TGTGCCACTAGCAATGGGGGCGATTACTTGAACACTGAAGCTTTCTTT
>TRBV6-5|TRBJ2-1|-|-
CASSHKNNEQFF
TGTGCCAGCAGCCACAAAAACAATGAGCAGTTCTTC
>TRBV28|TRBJ2-5|-|-
CASPRSPPLHTGNETQYF
TGTGCCAGCCCCCGAAGCCCCCCTCTCCACACAGGGAACGAGACCCAGTACTTC
>TRBV5-6|TRBJ1-3|-|-
CASSWTPQTGNTIYF
TGTGCCAGCAGCTGGACCCCTCAAACTGGAAACACCATATATTTT
>TRBV5-4|TRBJ2-3|-|-
CASSFNRGGGTDTQYF
TGTGCCAGCAGCTTCAACAGGGGAGGCGGCACAGATACGCAGTATTTT
>TRBV27|TRBJ1-2|-|-
CASSLSTRGPGYGYTF
TGTGCCAGCAGTTTATCCACCCGGGGGCCGGGCTATGGCTACACCTTC
>TRBV27|TRBJ1-5|-|-
CASSPSPDGNQPQHF
TGTGCCAGCAGTCCGTCCCCCGACGGGAATCAGCCCCAGCATTTT
>TRBV6-6|TRBJ1-3|-|TRBD1
CASSPRGAHSGNTIYF
TGTGCCAGCAGTCCCAGGGGGGCGCACTCTGGAAACACCATATATTTT
>TRBV5-6|TRBJ1-1|-|TRBD1
CASSSWDRWNTEAFF
TGTGCCAGCAGCTCGTGGGACAGATGGAATACTGAAGCTTTCTTT
>TRBV6-5|TRBJ1-3|-|-
CASSPLRGTGNTIYF
TGTGCCAGCAGTCCTTTGCGGGGAACTGGAAACACCATATATTTT
>TRBV9|TRBJ2-5|-|TRBD2
CASSVGGVQETQYF
TGTGCCAGCAGCGTCGGGGGGGTACAAGAGACCCAGTACTTC
>TRBV7-9|TRBJ1-1|-|-
CASSRTGTNTAFF
TGTGCCAGCAGTCGAACCGGGACAAACACAGCTTTCTTT
>TRBV18|TRBJ1-5|-|TRBD1
CASSPDREEQPQHF
TGTGCCAGCTCACCAGACAGGGAGGAACAGCCCCAGCATTTT
>TRBV9|TRBJ2-6|-|TRBD1
CASAEGQSGANVLTF
TGTGCCTCTGCTGAGGGACAGTCTGGGGCCAACGTCCTGACTTTC